The present T cell receptor beta chain was sequenced within a study of T cells in Graves' hyperthyroidism and ophthalmopathy. Amplification yielded TCR beta CDR3 regions, with RNA transcripts as the source. TCR CDR3 regions were first amplified by RT-PCR with HTBI primers. Via MiXCR, TCRdb re-called the multiplex PCR reads, giving one row per CDR3 protein. The sample records about 760,000 distinct CDR3 sequences, 30% to 40% being singletons. This clonotype appeared a few times. It was uncontrolled infection, other autoimmune disease, pregnancy or lactation that excluded patients. Based on clinical symptoms, serum thyroxine and TRAb, thyroid ultrasound and orbital computed tomography, diagnoses were reached. This TCR derives from a woman aged 40 to 50 with Graves' hyperthyroidism. Input material: blood.

The CDR3 DNA follows: TGTGCCAGCAGCCCCATTGTGAGCTCTGGGGCCAACGTCCTGACTTTC. Its protein is CASSPIVSSGANVLTF. The rearrangement uses TRBV6-5 and TRBJ2-6, with no clear D. Germline V gene data show CDR1 as MNHEY and CDR2 as SVGAGI. V gave up 6 bases and J gave up 0 bases, with 12 bases separating them. The CDR3 consists of 16 residues.